This entry describes one T cell receptor (beta chain). The antigen is not known. The method was immunoSEQ multiplex PCR; TCRdb's version includes in-frame clones alone and lacks a portion of them. The sample has 13,000 to 15,000 clones, around 75% seen once. These data come from a study of immune cell composition in non-small cell lung cancer. Study-level background: Histologic subtype was mainly adenocarcinoma or squamous cell carcinoma. Study-wide results and caveats: Tumour TCR-beta clonality was not significantly tied to smoking pack-years. Squamous carcinomas (approximately 75%) more often had tumour-associated clones >0.5% than adenocarcinomas (approximately 35%). Squamous lung tumours showed higher top 10 clone scores and clonality than adenocarcinomas.

V shed 4 bases and J shed 8 bases, with 15 bases lying between them. Germline V gene data show CDR1 as GTSNPN and CDR2 as SVGIG (reference sequence). The CDR3 is 13 amino acids. Source material: lung tumor tissue. The TCR comes from a human donor with non-small cell lung cancer. This chain uses TRBV30 with TRBJ2-1; D perhaps matches TRBD2 (5 bases). DNA of the CDR3: TGTGCCTGGATGTCCCCAGGAGGATATGAGCAGTTCTTC. Translated, it gives CAWMSPGGYEQFF.